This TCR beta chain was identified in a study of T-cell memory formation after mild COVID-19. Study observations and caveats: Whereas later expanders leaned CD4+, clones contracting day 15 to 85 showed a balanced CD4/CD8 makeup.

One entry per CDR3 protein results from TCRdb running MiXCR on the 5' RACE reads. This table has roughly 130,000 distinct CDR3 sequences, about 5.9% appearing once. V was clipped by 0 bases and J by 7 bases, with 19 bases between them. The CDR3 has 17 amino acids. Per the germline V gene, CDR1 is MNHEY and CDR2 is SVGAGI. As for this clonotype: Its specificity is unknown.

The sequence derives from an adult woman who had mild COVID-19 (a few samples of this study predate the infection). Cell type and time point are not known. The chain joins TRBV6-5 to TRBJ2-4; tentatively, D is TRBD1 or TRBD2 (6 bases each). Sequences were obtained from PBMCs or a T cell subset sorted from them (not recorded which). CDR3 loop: CASSYSGGPRRQNIQYF. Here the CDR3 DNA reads TGTGCCAGCAGTTACTCAGGGGGGCCACGGCGTCAGAACATTCAGTACTTC.